The clone carrying this T cell receptor beta chain was counted at least ten times. This specimen belongs to a study of regulatory T cells in long-lasting Graves disease. This sample's time point: newly diagnosed GD, antithyroid drugs for less than 3 months. PBMC RNA was the source of the TCR library. Sequencing libraries for TCR beta were prepared with iRepertoire HTBI primers and Arm-PCR of CDR3 regions. TCRdb processed the multiplex PCR reads anew with MiXCR; each CDR3 protein has one entry. The data contain more than 300,000 distinct CDR3 sequences, roughly 17% of them singletons. These data are also associated with another study on T cells in Graves' hyperthyroidism and ophthalmopathy.

The sequence was obtained from a woman aged 18-29 years with Graves disease. The source material was peripheral blood mononuclear cells (PBMCs), sampled at new diagnosis, from a patient treated with antithyroid drugs.

DNA for the CDR3: TGTGCCACCTCCCCAGAGGGGACTGTACTGAACACTGAAGCTTTCTTT. Translating gives CATSPEGTVLNTEAFF. This rearrangement joins TRBV27 to TRBJ1-1; D might be TRBD1 (5 bases). Trimming removed 10 bases at V and 0 bases at J, with 21 bases between. Germline CDR1 and CDR2: MNHEY and SMNVEV (reference sequence). The CDR3 consists of 16 residues.